Described below is a single TCR beta chain sequence and its context. Its antigen is currently not known. One base away there is no much larger clone; base qualities are not given. This sample stems from a study of CD4 T cells in relation to SARS-CoV-2 and coronaviruses (dated by TCRdb to about 2021). For the study in its entirety: The ViraFEST assay cultured PBMCs with antigen for nine to eleven days, then sequenced TCR beta CDR3s to find antigen-specific clonal expansions. An HIV-1 Nef peptide pool or a culture without peptide was used as the negative reference condition. Expansion assays from other donors in the study were sequenced with a different, Illumina-based TCR-beta assay. Memory CD4+ T cell crossreactivity between SARS-CoV-2 and common cold coronavirus spike proteins was assessed at the TCR clonotype level in the study. Shared crossreactive spike epitopes were mapped to their HLA restriction using patient-derived lymphoblastoid cell lines. The Adaptive Biotechnologies TCR-sequencing kit was used to sequence samples from three pre-COVID donors and the naive versus memory experiments, while other data came from Illumina-based sequencing. What the work shows at the level of the full study, not this receptor alone: Crossreactive clones showed significantly weaker SARS-CoV-2-driven expansion than monoreactive clones, consistent with antigenic imprinting. Because the crossreactivity analysis focused on spike protein, crossreactivity against other viral proteins was not assessed. Pre-pandemic and post-infection samples were not both contributed by any donor, so tracing of the source of pre-existing responses was limited. Memory CD4+ clonotypes crossrecognizing SARS-CoV-2 and at least one common cold coronavirus spike were found in roughly 65% of donors. The study was constrained by small numbers of patients and of tested TCRs.

CD4+ T cells from unexposed donors were collected before the COVID-19 pandemic (2011-2018). After approximately eleven days of culture, CD4+ T cells were isolated with the EasySep CD4+ T cell isolation kit. As cell number allowed, CD4+ T cells from unexposed donors were tested for reactivity to SARS-CoV-2 S and N and to four common cold coronavirus spike pools. PBMCs were cultured at under 2.5 million per well in IMDM supplemented with roughly 5% human AB serum and about 9 IU/ml IL-2. Half of the culture medium was replaced with fresh IL-2-containing medium on days 3 and 7. In general, every peptide culture condition was set up in three replicate wells. The leukapheresis product for the unexposed donors was obtained through commercial purchase. Ficoll-Paque PLUS gradient centrifugation was used to isolate PBMCs from leukapheresis product or whole blood. The PBMCs went either fresh into the expansion assay or into cryopreservation at -140 degrees C. The QIAamp Micro DNA Kit was used to extract genomic DNA from the CD4+ T cells.

Libraries were made using the immunoSEQ multiplex PCR assay. Concerning the study's data processing: During preprocessing, nonproductive sequences were discarded, as were any CDR3s that did not begin with C, did not end with F or W, or were shorter than 7 amino acids. The MANAFEST web app identified antigen-specific clonotypes based on expansion compared with the reference and other culture wells. A clone was considered positive if the clone showed significant expansion compared with the reference culture in 2 of 3 replicate wells at an FDR below 0.05. A further requirement for positive clones was significant expansion compared with all other tandem wells, along with an odds ratio above 5. CDR3 homology was quantified as pairwise Levenshtein distance, calculated with the stringdist R package after three terminal residues were trimmed from each end. TCRdb carries this immuneACCESS record with in-frame sequences only. Its versions omit some clonotypes, under half of them owing to an unresolved V gene in the studies checked, with the rest unexplained. V and J calls and clone size are as listed in that table; D and trimming were resolved from the DNA. This sample comprises approximately 20,000 clones, over 60% of them detected only once. Jointly, the top ten make up around 28% of the sample.

This receptor was identified in a human donor in good health. Source material: CD4+ T cells from PBMCs, cultured in vitro.

The encoded CDR3 is CASSPIETGDTGNTIYF. The nucleotides are TGTGCCAGCTCACCAATTGAGACAGGGGACACTGGAAACACCATATATTTT. This chain is built from TRBV18 and TRBJ1-3; a stretch of 8 junction bases matches TRBD1. The germline V gene sets CDR1 to KGHSH and CDR2 to LQKENI. For this chain, trimming is 2 bases at the V end and 2 bases at the J end, and the number of junction bases without a gene match is 8. The CDR3 goes from the cysteine to the phenylalanine over 17 residues. Here the CDR3 DNA is all that survives: 51 bases in frame from base 1.